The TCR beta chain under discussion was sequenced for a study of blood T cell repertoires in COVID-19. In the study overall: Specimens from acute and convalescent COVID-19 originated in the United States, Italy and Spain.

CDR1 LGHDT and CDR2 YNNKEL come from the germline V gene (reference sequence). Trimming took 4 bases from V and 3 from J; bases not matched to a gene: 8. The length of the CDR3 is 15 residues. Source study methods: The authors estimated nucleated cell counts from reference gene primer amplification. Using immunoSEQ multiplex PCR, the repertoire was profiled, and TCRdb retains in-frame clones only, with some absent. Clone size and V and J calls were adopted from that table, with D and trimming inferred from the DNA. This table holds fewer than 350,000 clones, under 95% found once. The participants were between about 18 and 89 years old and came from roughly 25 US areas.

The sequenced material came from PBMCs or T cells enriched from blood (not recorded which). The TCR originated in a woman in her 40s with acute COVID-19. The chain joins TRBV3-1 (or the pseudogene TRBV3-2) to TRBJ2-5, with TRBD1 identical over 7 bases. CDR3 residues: CASSRMGQTKETQYF. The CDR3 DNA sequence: TGTGCCAGCAGCCGGATGGGACAGACCAAAGAGACCCAGTACTTC.